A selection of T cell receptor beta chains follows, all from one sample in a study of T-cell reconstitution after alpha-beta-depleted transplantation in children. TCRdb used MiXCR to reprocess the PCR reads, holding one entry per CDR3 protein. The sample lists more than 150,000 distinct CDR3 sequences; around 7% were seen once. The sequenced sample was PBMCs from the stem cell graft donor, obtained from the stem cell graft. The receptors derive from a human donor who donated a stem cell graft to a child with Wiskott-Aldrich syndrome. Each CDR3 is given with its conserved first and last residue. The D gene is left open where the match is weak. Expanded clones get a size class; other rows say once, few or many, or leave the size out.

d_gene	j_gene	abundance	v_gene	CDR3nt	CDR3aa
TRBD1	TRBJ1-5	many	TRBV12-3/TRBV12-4	TGTGCCAGCAGTTTTCTCCGAGGACAGGGGGCGGTTCGCAATCAGCCCCAGCATTTT	CASSFLRGQGAVRNQPQHF
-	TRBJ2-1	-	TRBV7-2	TGTGCCAGCAGCTTAGGGACCCGCCCGGGGAGGGAGCAGTTCTTC	CASSLGTRPGREQFF
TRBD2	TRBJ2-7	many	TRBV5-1	TGCGCCAGCAGCTTTCCCGCGGGGGACGTCTACGAGCAGTACTTC	CASSFPAGDVYEQYF
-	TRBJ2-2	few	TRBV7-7	TGTGCCAGCAGCTTAGCTTTCACCGGGGAGCTGTTTTTT	CASSLAFTGELFF
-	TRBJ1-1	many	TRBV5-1	TGCGCCAGCAGCTTGGGTACAGTACACACTGAAGCTTTCTTT	CASSLGTVHTEAFF
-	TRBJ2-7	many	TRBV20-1	TGCAGTGCTAGAGTCGACGGATACGAGCAGTACTTC	CSARVDGYEQYF
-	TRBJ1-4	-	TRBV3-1	TGTGCCAGCAGCCAAGAGGGGGGTATCGGCGAAAAACTGTTTTTT	CASSQEGGIGEKLFF
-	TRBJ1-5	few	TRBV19	TGTGCCAGTAGTATCGACAGTTATCAGCCCCAGCATTTT	CASSIDSYQPQHF
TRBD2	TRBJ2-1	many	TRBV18	TGTGCCAGCTCACCATCAGCGGGAGGTGTTTATGAGCAGTTCTTC	CASSPSAGGVYEQFF
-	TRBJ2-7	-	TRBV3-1	TGTGCCAGCAGCCGGAGTGAGAACTCCTACGAGCAGTACTTC	CASSRSENSYEQYF
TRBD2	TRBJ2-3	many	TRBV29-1	TGCAGCGTTCCAGGCCTAGCGGGAATGTATACGCAGTATTTT	CSVPGLAGMYTQYF
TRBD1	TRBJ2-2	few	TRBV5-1	TGCGCCAGCAGCTTGAACCTAAACAGGGGAAACACCGGGGAGCTGTTTTTT	CASSLNLNRGNTGELFF
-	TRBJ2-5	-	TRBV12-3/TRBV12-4	TGTGCCAGCAGTTTAGGAGGGGAATTGGAGACCCAGTACTTC	CASSLGGELETQYF
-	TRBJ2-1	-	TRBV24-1	TGTGCCACCAGTGATAACACCCTAAACGATGGTGAGCAGTTCTTC	CATSDNTLNDGEQFF
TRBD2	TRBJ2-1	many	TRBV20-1	TGCAGTGCTACGGGACTAGCGGCTAACTCCTACAATGAGCAGTTCTTC	CSATGLAANSYNEQFF
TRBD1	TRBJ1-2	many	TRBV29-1	TGCAGCGTTGAGACGACAGGGTTCGGCTATGGCTACACCTTC	CSVETTGFGYGYTF
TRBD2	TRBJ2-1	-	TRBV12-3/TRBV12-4	TGTGCCAGCAGTGGAGGCCCGGGACTAGCGGGCTACAATGAGCAGTTCTTC	CASSGGPGLAGYNEQFF